Listed here are 12 T cell receptor beta chains from one sample, sequenced in a study of blood T cells in healthy people across ages. The use of a sample-barcoded 5' primer and a J-beta primer mix characterized a second PCR of about 7 to 12 cycles. One entry per CDR3 protein results from TCRdb running MiXCR on the 5' RACE reads. The top ten hold roughly 12% of the sample, which has under 2 million distinct CDR3 sequences, approximately 32% seen once. Source material: blood. These receptor sequences come from a woman younger than 45 in good health.

This clonotype showed up many times. The chain recombines TRBV11-2 with TRBJ2-5; D is uncertain. This CDR3 spans 16 amino acids. V lost 3 bases to trimming and J lost 5 bases, with 19 bases between them. Per germline, CDR1 SGHAT and CDR2 FQNNGV. DNA of the CDR3: TGTGCCAGCAGCTTTGGGCCCTGGAGATCTTGGGAGACCCAGTACTTC. This gives the protein CASSFGPWRSWETQYF.

Only a few counts were recorded for this clonotype. V usage is TRBV27 and J usage is TRBJ2-3; D unclear. Germline CDR1 MNHEY, CDR2 SMNVEV (reference sequence). This CDR3 comprises 14 residues. Trimming stripped 9 bases from V and 6 bases from J, with 19 bases between. CDR3 DNA: TGTGCCAGTACCCAAGGGTACCCCATGGATACGCAGTATTTT. This translates into CASTQGYPMDTQYF.

This chain connects TRBV5-1 to TRBJ1-1, with no clear D. The CDR3 covers 13 residues. Trimming stripped 2 bases from V and 1 base from J, with 6 bases between. Germline values: CDR1 SGHRS, CDR2 YFSETQ. The CDR3: CASSFATNTEAFF. As DNA, the CDR3 is TGCGCCAGCAGCTTCGCGACGAACACTGAAGCTTTCTTT.

The count of this clonotype is one. The rearrangement joins TRBV6-1 to TRBJ1-4; D not resolved. V lost 6 bases and J 8 bases, leaving 19 bases between the germline ends. CDR3 length equals 15 residues. Germline V gene sequence: CDR1 MNHNS, CDR2 SASEGT. The CDR3 sequence is CASRNPGSHLEKLFF. The DNA for the CDR3 is TGTGCCAGCAGGAACCCGGGCAGCCACTTGGAAAAACTGTTTTTT.

The rearrangement joins TRBV7-2 to TRBJ1-2; D might be TRBD1 (5 bases). V was trimmed by 2 bases and J by 4 bases, leaving 14 bases between them. The CDR3 totals 15 residues. The V gene's germline CDR1 is SGHTA and CDR2 FQGNSA. The CDR3 protein is CASSLSQVKSYGYTF. The DNA of the CDR3 is TGTGCCAGCAGCTTATCACAGGTTAAGAGCTATGGCTACACCTTC.

Remarks on this clonotype: One end of the junction does not line up with germline, which may come from a read error. The J gene is TRBJ2-7, the V gene TRBV7-2; 8 bases line up with TRBD1. This CDR3 is 12 amino acids long. The germline gives CDR1 SGHTA, CDR2 FQGNSA. CDR3 in DNA: TGTGCCAGCAGCCGACAGGGGTACGAGCAGGACTTC. This gives the protein CASSRQGYEQDF.

This CDR3 reads CASSPTQLTRLKAAGETQYF. The CDR3 bases are TGTGCCAGCAGTCCCACTCAGCTTACGCGCCTAAAGGCGGCGGGAGAGACCCAGTACTTC. V gene TRBV6-1 combines with J gene TRBJ2-5; tentatively, D is TRBD2 (5 bases). The length of the CDR3 is 20 residues. V lost 5 bases and J 4 bases, leaving 32 bases between the germline ends. Germline CDR1 MNHNS, CDR2 SASEGT.

A few counts support this clonotype. The chain combines TRBV20-1 with TRBJ2-3; 11 nucleotides agree with TRBD2. Trimming removed 5 bases from V and 4 bases from J; junction bases left unmatched: 8. CDR3 length: 15 residues. Germline lookup yields CDR1 DFQATT and CDR2 SNEGSKA (reference sequence). CDR3 coding DNA: TGCAGTGCTGTTAGCGGGGGGGCCTTCGCAGATACGCAGTATTTT. Protein: CSAVSGGAFADTQYF.

The chain employs TRBV21-1 and TRBJ2-1; the table's D gene call, TRBD1, was not cross checked with the DNA. TRBV21-1 represents a pseudogene. The CDR3 extends over 16 amino acids. Here the CDR3 reads CASSERDSLAYNEQFF. The CDR3 nucleotides read TGTGCCAGCAGCGAGCGGGACAGCTTGGCCTACAATGAGCAGTTCTTC.

The table lists this clonotype with a few counts. The genes are TRBV6-1 and TRBJ1-5; no definite D call. This CDR3 contains 16 residues. Per germline, CDR1 MNHNS and CDR2 SASEGT. Deletions cut 3 bases from V and 0 bases from J, with 12 bases between. CDR3 sequence reads: CASSDGVIYSNQPQHF. The DNA for the CDR3 is TGTGCCAGCAGTGATGGGGTTATCTATAGCAATCAGCCCCAGCATTTT.

The chain employs TRBV2 and TRBJ2-1; a weak D match, TRBD1 (8 bases). V was pared by 5 bases and J by 10 bases, with 18 bases between. CDR1 is SNHLY and CDR2 is FYNNEI in the germline V gene. This CDR3 comprises 14 residues. CDR3 nucleotide sequence: TGTGCCAGCAGTATCTACAGGGGGGGTTACGAGCAGTTCTTC. Residues: CASSIYRGGYEQFF.

This clonotype was seen a handful of times. V and J are TRBV27 and TRBJ2-7; a possible D gene is TRBD1 (5 bases). Per germline, CDR1 MNHEY and CDR2 SMNVEV (reference sequence). The CDR3 consists of 15 residues. Trimming removed 5 bases from V and 0 bases from J, with 14 bases in between. CDR3 bases: TGTGCCAGCAGTCTCCAGGGCCGAAGCTCCTACGAGCAGTACTTC. This encodes CASSLQGRSSYEQYF.